The count of the clone carrying this T cell receptor (beta chain) is one. Its antigen is not identified. These data originate in a study of long-term antiretroviral therapy in people with HIV. The CDR3 covers 12 residues. V lost 7 bases, J lost 5 bases, and 11 bases lay in between. Germline assignment: CDR1 SQVTM and CDR2 ANQGSEA. General observations from the study: HIV repertoires had narrower CDR3 length ranges than controls.

Every HIV-positive participant received treatment in the United States. Version v3.0 of the immunoSEQ assay was performed at survey level. Researchers set sequencing to target about 40,000-55,000 T-cell genomes per sample. Some clones are missing from TCRdb's copy, which holds only in-frame ones; the method was immunoSEQ multiplex PCR. The data hold about 40,000 clones, with around 86% observed a single time. The chain combines TRBV29-1 with TRBJ2-2; no reliable D call. The sequencing here drew on unsorted PBMCs, taken 0.1 years before starting antiretroviral therapy. This clonotype originated in a woman aged 45 to 65 with HIV. DNA of the CDR3: TGCAGCGCTGTCAGCTGGACCGGGGAGCTGTTTTTT. Encoded protein: CSAVSWTGELFF.